This TCR beta chain was found in a study of cytomegalovirus exposure and HLA in healthy donors. Study-level information: An earlier analysis identified approximately 120 million unique TCR beta sequences in some 180 million T cells. Caucasian-associated ancestry cluster membership applied to 75% to 85% of 398 genotyped donors.

In this sample, this clone turned up once. Use of 60 Vbeta and 13 Jbeta primers characterized the PCR. The table came from immunoSEQ multiplex PCR; TCRdb's copy has only in-frame clones and leaves some out. Here the sample spans some 160,000 clones, 75% to 90% being singletons. The source material was PBMCs. This sequence originates from a woman between 18 and 29 years old in good health and CMV-seronegative.

The CDR3 region is CASSLGEGRPGGLNEQFF. CDR3 DNA sequence: TGTGCCAGCAGCTTAGGCGAAGGTCGACCCGGCGGGCTCAATGAGCAGTTCTTC. V is TRBV13 and J is TRBJ2-1, with D possibly matching TRBD2 (5 bases). Trimming took 0 bases from V and 6 from J, leaving 21 bases between them. The CDR3 runs 18 residues. Germline V gene data show CDR1 as PRHDT and CDR2 as FYEKMQ (reference sequence).